These T cell receptor beta chains were read from a single sample in a study of T cell responses to AZD1222 COVID-19 vaccine. Generated by immunoSEQ multiplex PCR, the TCRdb table keeps only in-frame clones and is missing some. The profile shows 140,000 to 150,000 clones, around 93% of them singletons. This specimen was peripheral blood, taken 28 days after the second AZD1222 dose. The receptors were gathered from an adult who received the AZD1222 COVID-19 vaccine. CDR3s leave out the opening cysteine and the closing phenylalanine or tryptophan. Fields, in order: J gene, CDR3 length, V gene, D gene, CDR3 protein. A D gene is named only where the DNA matches it firmly.

>TRBJ1-4|9|TRBV30|.
AWSVKNAVF
>TRBJ1-6|15|TRBV7-2|.
ASSFPMESSYNSPLH
>TRBJ1-5|15|TRBV19|.
ASSIAAPRGSNQPQH
>TRBJ1-5|12|TRBV18|.
ASSPNRGNQPQH
>TRBJ2-5|13|TRBV6-5|.
ASSYSPESSETQY
>TRBJ1-2|12|TRBV28|.
ASSFPQSTYGYT
>TRBJ2-3|12|TRBV9|.
ASSVGASSDTQY
>TRBJ1-4|12|TRBV5-1|.
ASSPGGGREKLF
>TRBJ2-3|13|TRBV5-1|.
ASSLGSGFTDTQY
>TRBJ2-2|14|TRBV24-1|.
ATSAPGAANTGELF
>TRBJ2-7|13|TRBV6-5|TRBD2
ASSGLAGGTYEQY
>TRBJ1-1|11|TRBV27|.
ASSVGTGNEAF
>TRBJ2-6|14|TRBV6-1|TRBD1
ASSGTGGAGANVLT
>TRBJ2-7|11|TRBV2|.
ASRETGSYEQY
>TRBJ1-1|9|TRBV20-1|.
SVPSDTEAF
>TRBJ2-2|12|TRBV5-4|TRBD1
ASSPDRGPGELF
>TRBJ1-3|12|TRBV28|.
ASSFGNSGNTIY
>TRBJ2-1|17|TRBV2|TRBD2
ASHGTSGGPSSSYNEQF
>TRBJ1-2|12|TRBV6-2/TRBV6-3|.
ASSYQGQLYGYT
>TRBJ1-2|13|TRBV28|TRBD1
ASSSPGQANYGYT
>TRBJ2-1|16|TRBV5-1|TRBD1
ASSLLATGGGFYNEQF
>TRBJ2-7|11|TRBV20-1|TRBD2
SASPGTSGEQY
>TRBJ1-2|12|TRBV3-1/TRBV3-2|.
ASSRPGRTGGYT
>TRBJ1-2|12|TRBV2|.
ASSDREPMSGYT
>TRBJ1-5|13|TRBV19|.
ASSIAQGRDQPQH
>TRBJ1-5|13|TRBV2|TRBD1
ASSKDRARGQPQH
>TRBJ1-2|11|TRBV2|.
ASRGGLGDGYT
>TRBJ2-6|15|TRBV19|TRBD2
ASRGLAGGMRANVLT
>TRBJ1-6|9|TRBV10-2|.
ASSEGSPLH
>TRBJ1-6|12|TRBV27|.
ASSAQGSNSPLH
>TRBJ1-5|12|TRBV28|.
ASTRPGSNQPQH
>TRBJ2-2|12|TRBV18|TRBD1
ASSPGQEVGELF
>TRBJ2-1|10|TRBV28|.
ASSLGITMQF
>TRBJ1-4|8|TRBV28|.
ASSDEKLF
>TRBJ1-3|12|TRBV28|.
ASSLSRSGNTIY
>TRBJ1-2|13|TRBV28|.
ASSAMTGTNYGYT
>TRBJ2-7|11|TRBV30|TRBD1
AWKPRDRDEQY
>TRBJ2-7|13|TRBV19|TRBD1
ASSIGGQGAREQY
>TRBJ2-3|14|TRBV10-3|.
AISESRGAGTDTQY
>TRBJ1-1|12|TRBV6-5|.
ASSYLRENTEAF
>TRBJ1-1|14|TRBV5-4|.
ASSAGHQGPNTEAF
>TRBJ1-1|12|TRBV19|TRBD1
ASSSGTGGQQAF
>TRBJ1-5|12|TRBV28|TRBD1
ASKPDRARQPQH
>TRBJ2-3|15|TRBV27|.
ASSLSGSGLSTDTQY
>TRBJ2-7|12|TRBV5-1|.
ASSPDTTTYEQY